The source of this T cell receptor beta chain is a study of T cell repertoires in cytomegalovirus infection. On the study more broadly: Public TCR beta signatures were indicative of both CMV infection and a matching HLA type.

One entry per CDR3 protein, called by TCRdb with MiXCR from the reads. The table has about 920,000 distinct CDR3 sequences, roughly a third seen once; the top ten hold roughly 12%. Turning to this clonotype: Its antigen is currently unknown.

Trimming removed 5 bases from V and 3 bases from J; junction bases left unmatched: 9. The CDR3 is 15 amino acids. Germline-derived CDR1 and CDR2 are SGHAT and FQNNGV. The chain links TRBV11-2 to TRBJ1-1; 7 positions match TRBD1. The TCR comes from a human donor in good health (CMV status not recorded). Some clones in this sample may be carry-over from other donors' samples. Sequences were derived from cultured CD8+ T cells from PBMCs, sampled from culture after CMV antigen stimulation. CDR3 DNA: TGTGCCAGCAGCAAACAGGGGAGGTCGGACACTGAAGCTTTCTTT. Its translation: CASSKQGRSDTEAFF.